The 26 T cell receptor beta chains in this list originate from one sample, sequenced in a study of response to subunit inactivated influenza vaccine. MiXCR, run by TCRdb on the RT-PCR reads, gives a single entry per CDR3 protein. The data hold approximately 500,000 distinct CDR3 sequences, with over 10% observed a single time. Sequenced material: PBMCs from blood, taken 45 days after vaccination. The source of these receptors is a man between 50 and 59 years old who received an inactivated influenza vaccine.

This chain uses TRBV28 with TRBJ1-6; D might be TRBD1 (6 bases). CDR1 and CDR2 (germline): MDHEN, SYDVKM. Trimming shortened V by 6 bases and J by 6 bases, and 9 bases separated the two germline ends. This CDR3 spans 13 amino acids. The CDR3: CASRNRVNSPLHF. CDR3 bases: TGTGCCAGCAGGAACAGGGTTAATTCACCCCTCCACTTT.

At least ten counts were recorded for this clonotype. This chain joins TRBV12-3 or TRBV12-4 and TRBJ1-4; D call uncertain. Trimming removed 7 bases from V and 8 bases from J, with 14 bases in between. The CDR3 contains 13 residues. CDR3 coding DNA: TGTGCCAGCATCCGGACCCTGGGGGAAAAACTGTTTTTT. It specifies CASIRTLGEKLFF.

This clonotype was observed a few times. The V call is TRBV20-1, the J call TRBJ2-1, with a possible D match to TRBD1 (6 bases). The CDR3 is made up of 16 amino acids. Germline V lookup: CDR1 DFQATT, CDR2 SNEGSKA (reference sequence). The germline V and J ends were trimmed by 0 bases and 1 base, with 13 bases remaining between them. The CDR3 bases are TGCAGTGCTAGAGACCCGGGACACTTGTCCTACAATGAGCAGTTCTTC. Translated, it gives CSARDPGHLSYNEQFF.

This clonotype has only a few counts. The chain links TRBV19 to TRBJ2-3; the D gene could be TRBD1 or TRBD2 (5 bases each). The V and J ends lost 6 bases and 2 bases respectively, with 21 bases between them. Per germline, CDR1 LNHDA and CDR2 SQIVND (reference sequence). The CDR3 length is 17 residues. CDR3 amino acids: CASRKYRDGGSTDTQYF. DNA for the CDR3: TGTGCCAGTAGGAAATACCGGGACGGAGGATCCACAGATACGCAGTATTTT.

This clonotype has just a few counts. The V gene is TRBV20-1, the J gene TRBJ2-7, with TRBD2 identical over 9 bases. This CDR3 contains 17 residues. After removal of 3 bases from V and 6 bases from J, the junction contained 18 bases not matched to a gene. The germline V gene encodes CDR1 DFQATT and CDR2 SNEGSKA (reference sequence). The CDR3 DNA is TGCAGTGCTAGTACAAGCGGGGGGACTTTCAGAATAGGCGAGCAGTACTTC. It codes for CSASTSGGTFRIGEQYF.

This clonotype was seen a handful of times. V usage is TRBV4-3 and J usage is TRBJ1-1; a possible D gene is TRBD1 (5 bases). The CDR3 length is 15 residues. The germline V gene has CDR1 LGHNA and CDR2 YSLEER. The V and J ends lost 0 bases and 5 bases respectively, with 13 bases between them. CDR3 sequence reads: CASSQDEGLPTEAFF. The CDR3 DNA sequence: TGCGCCAGCAGCCAAGACGAGGGGCTACCGACTGAAGCTTTCTTT.

With respect to this clonotype: A much more abundant neighbour one base away suggests this may be a read error. This chain uses TRBV28 with TRBJ2-1, with 9 bases fitting TRBD2. After removal of 2 bases from V and 6 bases from J, the junction contained 2 bases not matched to a gene. The CDR3 loop spans 14 amino acids. Germline V gene sequence: CDR1 MDHEN, CDR2 SYDVKM. As DNA, the CDR3 is TGTGCCAGCAGTTTAGGGACTAGCTTCAATGAGCAGTTCTTC. Protein sequence: CASSLGTSFNEQFF.

This sequence joins TRBV4-2 and TRBJ2-3; D call uncertain. CDR1 and CDR2 (germline): LGHNA, YNFKEQ. CDR3 length equals 14 residues. Trimming removed 4 bases from V and 4 bases from J, with 12 bases in between. CDR3 in DNA: TGTGCCAGCAGCCGAAAGACTGGGGCAGATACGCAGTATTTT. This translates into CASSRKTGADTQYF.

The chain has TRBV7-8 and TRBJ2-5, with 9 nucleotides matching TRBD1. CDR1 and CDR2 from the germline V gene are SGHVS and FQNEAQ. Trimming took 3 bases from V and 3 from J; bases not matched to a gene: 8. The CDR3 totals 16 residues. The CDR3 spells CASSLDRGGGEETQYF. CDR3 nucleotide sequence: TGTGCCAGCAGCTTGGACAGGGGCGGCGGAGAAGAGACCCAGTACTTC.

This clonotype has ten or more counts. The chain employs TRBV11-2 and TRBJ2-2, with D possibly matching TRBD2 (5 bases). V was pared by 7 bases and J by 2 bases, with 17 bases between. Germline V lookup: CDR1 SGHAT, CDR2 FQNNGV. CDR3 length: 16 amino acids. The CDR3 region is CASTEGFGFNTGELFF. CDR3 DNA sequence: TGTGCCAGCACTGAGGGATTCGGTTTTAACACCGGGGAGCTGTTTTTT. The full variable domain, in which reference TRBV11-2 and TRBJ2-2 provide the parts outside the CDR3, is EAGVAQSPRYKIIEKRQSVAFWCNPISGHATLYWYQQILGQGPKLLIQFQNNGVVDDSQLPKDRFSAERLKGVDSTLKIQPAKLEDSAVYLCASTEGFGFNTGELFFGEGSRLTVL.

This clonotype has more than one count but fewer than ten. The chain uses TRBV20-1 and TRBJ1-6; possibly TRBD1 for D (5 bases). In germline, CDR1 is DFQATT, CDR2 SNEGSKA (reference sequence). The length of the CDR3 is 14 residues. Trimming stripped 5 bases from V and 3 bases from J, with 11 bases between. Here the CDR3 reads CSAAQGIYNSPLHF. In nucleotides, the CDR3 is TGCAGTGCTGCCCAGGGCATCTATAATTCACCCCTCCACTTT.

This chain links TRBV11-1 with TRBJ1-2, with 10 positions matching TRBD1. After removal of 1 base from V and 4 bases from J, the junction contained 12 bases not matched to a gene. The CDR3 is 18 residues long. Germline CDR1 is SGHAT and CDR2 is FQDESV (reference sequence). The CDR3 DNA reads as TGTGCCAGCAGCTTAGGACGGGACAGGGGAACAAACCTCTATGGCTACACCTTC. It encodes CASSLGRDRGTNLYGYTF.

This chain connects TRBV7-3 to TRBJ2-7; 7 positions agree with TRBD2. Trimming cost V 2 bases and J 4 bases; bases outside gene matches: 8. The germline CDR1 and CDR2 sequences are SGHTA and FQGTGA. The CDR3 totals 15 residues. CDR3 amino acids: CASSLAGALIYEQYF. The CDR3 DNA reads TGTGCCAGCAGCTTAGCGGGAGCGTTGATTTACGAGCAGTACTTC.

This clonotype was detected ten times or more. V is TRBV11-2 and J is TRBJ1-5, with unresolved D. V was pared by 5 bases and J by 6 bases, with 11 bases between. CDR1 and CDR2 (germline): SGHAT, FQNNGV. The CDR3 totals 13 residues. The chain's CDR3 is CASSPERSQPQHF. The DNA of the CDR3 is TGTGCCAGCAGCCCAGAGAGAAGTCAGCCCCAGCATTTT.

V usage is TRBV25-1 and J usage is TRBJ2-3; D might be TRBD1 (6 bases). CDR3 length equals 15 residues. Germline V gives CDR1 MGHDK, CDR2 SYGVNS. With 5 bases removed from V and 4 bases from J, the gap between germline ends came to 16 bases. CDR3 region: CASSTSGERSDTQYF. DNA for the CDR3: TGTGCCAGCAGTACCTCAGGGGAGCGGTCAGATACGCAGTATTTT.

V gene TRBV12-3 or TRBV12-4 combines with J gene TRBJ2-1; tentatively, D is TRBD2 (6 bases). This CDR3 spans 15 amino acids. V lost 6 bases, J lost 5 bases, and 17 bases lay in between. This CDR3 reads CASSLTGLANNEQFF. CDR3 nucleotides: TGTGCCAGCAGCCTAACGGGACTTGCGAACAATGAGCAGTTCTTC.

The sample holds many counts of this clonotype. The rearrangement uses TRBV29-1 and TRBJ2-1; 8 nucleotides match TRBD1. This CDR3 has 20 amino acids. The V gene end was trimmed by 7 bases and the J gene end by 4 bases; junction bases not matched to a gene: 27. Germline V gene sequence: CDR1 SQVTM, CDR2 ANQGSEA. Written as DNA, the CDR3 is TGCAGCGCCTCCGGACAGGGCTTTACCCGGGATACTGCCTCATACAATGAGCAGTTCTTC. It codes for CSASGQGFTRDTASYNEQFF.

A few counts support this clonotype. The V and J genes are TRBV5-1 and TRBJ2-1, with 9 positions matching TRBD2. Trimming cost V 0 bases and J 9 bases; bases outside gene matches: 7. The germline gives CDR1 SGHRS, CDR2 YFSETQ. There are 15 residues in the CDR3. The CDR3 here is CASSLVVSGGGEQFF. The CDR3 DNA reads as TGCGCCAGCAGCTTGGTTGTTAGCGGGGGCGGTGAGCAGTTCTTC.

This chain links TRBV5-5 with TRBJ2-7; perhaps TRBD2 as D (6 bases). The CDR3 spans 16 residues. Germline assignment: CDR1 SGHKS and CDR2 YYEKEE (reference sequence). Deletions cut 3 bases from V and 0 bases from J, with 16 bases between. CDR3 DNA: TGTGCCAGCAGCTCTGGAGGGCCGGGATTCTCCTACGAGCAGTACTTC. It is translated as CASSSGGPGFSYEQYF.

The chain carries TRBV19 and TRBJ2-5, with 7 bases identical to TRBD1. The germline CDR1 and CDR2 sequences are LNHDA and SQIVND (reference sequence). V dropped 8 bases and J dropped 3; count of bases not matched to a gene: 6. This CDR3 has 13 residues. The CDR3 protein is CASRGTAEETQYF. The CDR3 coding sequence is TGTGCCAGTCGAGGGACAGCGGAAGAGACCCAGTACTTC.

The chain combines TRBV6-2 or TRBV6-3 with TRBJ2-7; D is perhaps TRBD1 or TRBD2 (6 bases each). CDR3 length: 15 residues. Trimming stripped 2 bases from V and 1 base from J, with 12 bases between. The germline CDR1 and CDR2 sequences are MNHEY and SVGEGT. The CDR3 here is CASSYRRGTSYEQYF. The CDR3 coding sequence is TGTGCCAGCAGTTACCGACGCGGGACATCCTACGAGCAGTACTTC.

This clonotype has more than one count but fewer than ten. The chain joins TRBV5-5 to TRBJ2-2; D gene unclear. The CDR3 extends over 16 amino acids. The V end was cut by 2 bases, the J end by 3 bases, with 14 bases between. Germline values: CDR1 SGHKS, CDR2 YYEKEE (reference sequence). CDR3 amino acids: CASSFYRLMDTGELFF. As DNA, the CDR3 is TGTGCCAGCAGCTTTTATCGGCTAATGGACACCGGGGAGCTGTTTTTT.

Notes on this clonotype: The germline gene is not matched at one end of the junction; a read error may be the cause. For the CDR3, the DNA is TGTCCCAGCAGCGTTGGGCAAAACTATGGCTACACCTTC. Protein: CPSSVGQNYGYTF. The J gene is TRBJ1-2, the V gene TRBV9; no definite D call. Per the germline V gene, CDR1 is SGDLS and CDR2 is YYNGEE. The CDR3 loop spans 13 amino acids.

The gene calls are TRBV29-1 and TRBJ1-1; TRBD1 is a possible D gene (5 bases). This CDR3 comprises 14 residues. Germline values: CDR1 SQVTM, CDR2 ANQGSEA. The V end lost 6 bases, the J end lost 6 bases, and 20 bases lay between the germline ends. This chain's CDR3 is CSVLNLQVPPEAFF. CDR3 DNA sequence: TGCAGCGTCTTAAATCTACAGGTGCCCCCTGAAGCTTTCTTT.

This clonotype came up many times. The chain uses TRBV5-5 and TRBJ1-2; 7 bases fit TRBD1. V lost 4 bases to trimming and J lost 1 base; unmatched junction nucleotides: 4. CDR1 is SGHKS, CDR2 YYEKEE, per germline (reference sequence). The CDR3 sequence is 14 residues long. CDR3 DNA: TGTGCCAGCAGCGGGGACAGACTTAACTATGGCTACACCTTC. This gives the protein CASSGDRLNYGYTF.

This clonotype was counted at least ten times. The chain combines TRBV5-1 with TRBJ2-7; no definite D call. The germline CDR1 and CDR2 sequences are SGHRS and YFSETQ. This CDR3 is 15 amino acids long. With 4 bases removed from V and 0 bases from J, the gap between germline ends came to 14 bases. CDR3 DNA: TGCGCCAGCAGCCCCATGGGGATTAGCTCCTACGAGCAGTACTTC. Its protein is CASSPMGISSYEQYF.